The 27 T cell receptor beta chains presented below share a single source sample, sequenced in a study of cytomegalovirus exposure and HLA in healthy donors. Primers: 60 Vbeta forward and 13 Jbeta reverse. Libraries were prepared by immunoSEQ multiplex PCR; TCRdb keeps only in-frame clonotypes and omits some of them. The table shows 55,000 to 70,000 clones, with just over 85% occurring only once. Source material: PBMCs. Receptors were obtained from a woman aged 25 to 39 in good health and CMV-seronegative.

The rearrangement links TRBV10-3 to TRBJ2-2; TRBD1 might be the D (6 bases). V lost 3 bases and J 7 bases, leaving 15 bases between the germline ends. The CDR3 sequence is 15 residues long. Germline V gene sequence: CDR1 ENHRY, CDR2 SYGVKD. The CDR3 protein is CAISDQQGLIGELFF. In nucleotides, the CDR3 is TGTGCCATCAGTGATCAGCAGGGGTTAATCGGGGAGCTGTTTTTT.

The chain couples TRBV11-3 to TRBJ2-1, with 12 bases aligning to TRBD2. V shed 5 bases, J shed 8 bases, and the junction held 13 bases outside the gene matches. Germline CDR1 SGHNT, CDR2 YENEEA. The CDR3 runs to 17 residues. The CDR3 nucleotides are TGTGCCAGCAGCCCAGGGGGAGGCCTAGCGGGAGGGGATGAGCAGTTCTTC. Translating it yields CASSPGGGLAGGDEQFF.

The V call is TRBV7-9, the J call TRBJ1-2; 10 nucleotides agree with TRBD1. Germline CDR1 SEHNR, CDR2 FQNEAQ (reference sequence). CDR3 length equals 15 residues. V gave up 3 bases and J gave up 4 bases; unmatched junction bases: 5. CDR3 region: CASSFYGDRGYGYTF. The CDR3 region has the DNA TGTGCCAGCAGCTTCTATGGGGACAGGGGCTATGGCTACACCTTC. Complete variable domain (other parts from reference TRBV7-9 and TRBJ1-2): DTGVSQNPRHKITKRGQNVTFRCDPISEHNRLYWYRQTLGQGPEFLTYFQNEAQLEKSRLLSDRFSAERPKGSFSTLEIQRTEQGDSAMYLCASSFYGDRGYGYTFGSGTRLTVV.

In its sample, this clone was seen a few times. J is TRBJ1-6 and V is TRBV28; 9 bases line up with TRBD1. Germline V gene data show CDR1 as MDHEN and CDR2 as SYDVKM. V lost 6 bases to trimming and J lost 9 bases; unmatched junction nucleotides: 6. This CDR3 contains 14 residues. DNA of the CDR3: TGTGCCAGCAGCTTGGGACAGGGTGGTTCACCCCTCCACTTT. It is translated as CASSLGQGGSPLHF.

CDR3 residues: CASSSRVDGELFF. CDR3 DNA: TGTGCCAGCAGCTCGCGGGTGGACGGGGAGCTGTTTTTT. J is TRBJ2-2 and V is TRBV7-3; weak D call: TRBD2 (5 bases). The germline CDR1 and CDR2 sequences are SGHTA and FQGTGA. The CDR3 is made up of 13 amino acids. Trimming stripped 4 bases from V and 7 bases from J, with 10 bases between.

The V call is TRBV7-9, the J call TRBJ1-1; D is possibly TRBD1 (6 bases). The CDR3 consists of 13 residues. Trimming left V 5 bases short and J 5 bases short, with 12 bases between. Looked up from germline, CDR1 is SEHNR and CDR2 is FQNEAQ (reference sequence). The CDR3, as DNA: TGTGCCAGCAGCACTACAGGGTTGACTGAAGCTTTCTTT. It translates to CASSTTGLTEAFF.

The chain couples TRBV11-2 to TRBJ1-2; 8 positions match TRBD1. The CDR3 length is 14 residues. The ends lost 2 bases at V and 4 bases at J; junction bases unmatched: 3. Per germline, CDR1 SGHAT and CDR2 FQNNGV. The CDR3 coding sequence is TGTGCCAGCAGCTTAAATGACAGGGGCTATGGCTACACCTTC. Its protein product is CASSLNDRGYGYTF.

The rearrangement links TRBV6-5 to TRBJ1-2, with D perhaps matching TRBD1 (5 bases). The CDR3 contains 12 residues. CDR1 is MNHEY and CDR2 is SVGAGI in the germline V gene. V lost 5 bases and J lost 5, with 9 bases in between. In DNA, the CDR3 is TGTGCCAGCAGTACGGGGACTTATGGCTACACCTTC. Translation: CASSTGTYGYTF.

The rearrangement uses TRBV19 and TRBJ2-7; 7 bases are shared with TRBD2. CDR3 length equals 17 residues. V gave up 4 bases and J gave up 4 bases; unmatched junction bases: 16. The V gene's germline CDR1 is LNHDA and CDR2 SQIVND (reference sequence). The DNA for the CDR3 is TGTGCCAGTAGTACTCAAAAGCGGGGAAAAGGAGGATACGAGCAGTACTTC. Protein: CASSTQKRGKGGYEQYF.

Worth noting for this clone: Within the sample, other DNA sequences also encode this same CDR3. CDR3 coding DNA: TGCGCCAGCAGCTTGGGTCCCCTCGGGTCTGGAAACACCATATATTTT. Its protein product is CASSLGPLGSGNTIYF. This chain uses TRBV5-1 with TRBJ1-3; no firm D call. The CDR3 totals 16 residues. The V gene lost 0 bases and the J gene lost 1 base, with 11 bases spanning the gap. The germline V gene has CDR1 SGHRS and CDR2 YFSETQ.

The rearrangement uses TRBV29-1 and TRBJ1-4; 9 bases agree with TRBD1. CDR1 is SQVTM, CDR2 ANQGSEA, per germline. V trimming: 4 bases; J trimming: 8 bases; junction bases outside the gene matches: 5. CDR3 length equals 13 residues. The CDR3 DNA reads as TGCAGCGTTGTACGGGACAGGGAAGAAAAACTGTTTTTT. Translated: CSVVRDREEKLFF.

The chain employs TRBV15 and TRBJ2-7; TRBD2 might be the D (7 bases). The CDR3 has 16 amino acids. Trimming pared 5 bases from V and 2 bases from J, leaving 19 bases between. Germline V gene sequence: CDR1 LNHNV, CDR2 YYDKDF (reference sequence). DNA for the CDR3: TGTGCCACCAGCGGGAGGGACATATCGGCAACCTACGAGCAGTACTTC. The encoded protein is CATSGRDISATYEQYF.

The chain combines TRBV5-4 with TRBJ2-7; 8 bases agree with TRBD1. Trimming at V came to 3 bases and at J to 3 bases, leaving 5 bases not matched to a gene. This CDR3 region has 14 residues. CDR1 and CDR2 from the germline V gene are SGHNT and YYREEE (reference sequence). The CDR3 DNA follows: TGTGCCAGCAGCTCACACACAGGGGGCTACGAGCAGTACTTC. This translates into CASSSHTGGYEQYF.

J is TRBJ2-2 and V is TRBV7-9; TRBD2 aligns across 8 bases. This CDR3 has 14 amino acids. The trim removed 8 bases at V and 1 base at J, leaving 3 bases unmatched. Germline V gene data show CDR1 as SEHNR and CDR2 as FQNEAQ (reference sequence). CDR3 sequence (DNA): TGTGCCAGCGATACTAGCGGGAACACCGGGGAGCTGTTTTTT. Translated: CASDTSGNTGELFF.

The rearrangement joins TRBV5-5 to TRBJ2-2; TRBD2 matches at 13 bases. Trimming at V came to 4 bases and at J to 1 base, leaving 1 base not matched to a gene. This CDR3 region has 16 residues. Per germline, CDR1 SGHKS and CDR2 YYEKEE (reference sequence). DNA of the CDR3: TGTGCCAGCAGCCGACTAGCGGGAGGGAACACCGGGGAGCTGTTTTTT. As protein: CASSRLAGGNTGELFF.

The chain links TRBV6-6 to TRBJ1-2; maybe TRBD1 (5 bases). The CDR3 consists of 16 residues. CDR1 is MNHNY and CDR2 is SVGAGI in the germline V gene (reference sequence). The ends were cut back, 0 bases at V and 2 bases at J, with 13 bases in the middle. CDR3 amino acids: CASSYSYDRGNYGYTF. CDR3 nucleotide sequence: TGTGCCAGCAGTTACTCGTATGATCGGGGGAACTATGGCTACACCTTC.

The rearrangement joins TRBV5-1 to TRBJ2-1, with 7 bases fitting TRBD2. Trimming took 0 bases from V and 8 from J; bases not matched to a gene: 8. Germline values: CDR1 SGHRS, CDR2 YFSETQ. The CDR3 sequence is 15 residues long. The CDR3 DNA follows: TGCGCCAGCAGCTTGGTCGTGACTAGCCGGGATGAGCAGTTCTTC. Translation gives CASSLVVTSRDEQFF.

CDR3 region: CASSLQYEQYF. Written as DNA, the CDR3 is TGTGCCAGCAGCCTCCAGTACGAGCAGTACTTC. The chain recombines TRBV11-2 with TRBJ2-7; no reliable D call. The CDR3 loop spans 11 amino acids. Germline CDR1 is SGHAT and CDR2 is FQNNGV. Trimming removed 5 bases from V and 4 bases from J, with 6 bases in between.

The CDR3 DNA is TGTGCCAGCAGCTTAAACGGGGGCCAAGAGACCCAGTACTTC. This translates into CASSLNGGQETQYF. This chain links TRBV7-3 with TRBJ2-5, with D perhaps matching TRBD2 (6 bases). The V gene's germline CDR1 is SGHTA and CDR2 FQGTGA. CDR3 length: 14 residues. V gave up 1 base and J gave up 1 base, with 7 bases separating them.

This clone was counted between two and nine times. The chain employs TRBV28 and TRBJ1-3; no reliable D call. This CDR3 is built from 15 residues. Germline lookup yields CDR1 MDHEN and CDR2 SYDVKM. Trimming pared 4 bases from V and 0 bases from J, leaving 10 bases between. This CDR3 reads CASSSSTVSGNTIYF. The CDR3 coding sequence is TGTGCCAGCAGTTCTTCTACAGTCTCTGGAAACACCATATATTTT.

The V call is TRBV4-1, the J call TRBJ2-1; 7 bases agree with TRBD2. V was clipped by 0 bases and J by 2 bases; unmatched bases: 4. The length of the CDR3 is 16 residues. Germline loops: CDR1 MGHRA, CDR2 YSYEKL. CDR3 nucleotides: TGCGCCAGCAGCCAAGAGGGCGGACTAGCCTACAATGAGCAGTTCTTC. This encodes CASSQEGGLAYNEQFF.

V is TRBV28 and J is TRBJ1-5, with 9 bases identical to TRBD1. The CDR3 loop spans 15 amino acids. With V trimmed by 6 bases and J by 4 bases, 7 bases remained unmatched. Germline V gives CDR1 MDHEN, CDR2 SYDVKM. The chain's CDR3 is CASRDRGSPNQPQHF. CDR3 DNA sequence: TGTGCCAGCAGGGACAGGGGTTCCCCAAATCAGCCCCAGCATTTT.

The rearrangement uses TRBV28 and TRBJ1-6, with 9 nucleotides matching TRBD1. The trim removed 8 bases at V and 10 bases at J, leaving 6 bases unmatched. This CDR3 has 13 amino acids. The germline CDR1 and CDR2 sequences are MDHEN and SYDVKM. The CDR3 DNA reads TGTGCCAGCCGTACAGGGGGCGGATCACCCCTCCACTTT. Translation gives CASRTGGGSPLHF.

CDR3 DNA: TGTGCCAGCAGTTTCGCGGGCCATGGCTACGAGCAGTACTTC. Amino acid sequence: CASSFAGHGYEQYF. This chain links TRBV27 with TRBJ2-7, with a weak D call TRBD2 (5 bases). The CDR3 loop spans 14 amino acids. V was shortened by 3 bases and J by 3 bases, with 12 bases between the two germline ends. Per the germline V gene, CDR1 is MNHEY and CDR2 is SMNVEV (reference sequence).

The CDR3 nucleotides are TGTGCCAGCAGTGATGGCCCTACAGGGGCAGATACGCAGTATTTT. It encodes CASSDGPTGADTQYF. The V gene is TRBV6-4, the J gene TRBJ2-3; 7 bases align to TRBD1. Trimming cost V 3 bases and J 4 bases; bases outside gene matches: 7. The CDR3 loop spans 15 amino acids. In germline, CDR1 is MRHNA, CDR2 SNTAGT.

This chain connects TRBV7-6 to TRBJ2-7; perhaps TRBD2 as D (5 bases). The V and J ends lost 3 bases and 3 bases respectively, with 6 bases between them. This CDR3 region has 12 residues. CDR1 is SGHVS and CDR2 is FNYEAQ in the germline V gene. CDR3 sequence (DNA): TGTGCCAGCAGCTTGAGCGGCTACGAGCAGTACTTC. Encoded protein: CASSLSGYEQYF.

The genes are TRBV5-4 and TRBJ2-5; TRBD2 might be the D (7 bases). The CDR3 runs to 17 residues. CDR1 is SGHNT, CDR2 YYREEE, per germline (reference sequence). V was shortened by 4 bases and J by 4 bases, with 23 bases between the two germline ends. This CDR3 is CASSPYPLGGGVETQYF. In DNA form, the CDR3 reads TGTGCCAGCAGCCCATACCCTTTAGGGGGAGGGGTAGAGACCCAGTACTTC.